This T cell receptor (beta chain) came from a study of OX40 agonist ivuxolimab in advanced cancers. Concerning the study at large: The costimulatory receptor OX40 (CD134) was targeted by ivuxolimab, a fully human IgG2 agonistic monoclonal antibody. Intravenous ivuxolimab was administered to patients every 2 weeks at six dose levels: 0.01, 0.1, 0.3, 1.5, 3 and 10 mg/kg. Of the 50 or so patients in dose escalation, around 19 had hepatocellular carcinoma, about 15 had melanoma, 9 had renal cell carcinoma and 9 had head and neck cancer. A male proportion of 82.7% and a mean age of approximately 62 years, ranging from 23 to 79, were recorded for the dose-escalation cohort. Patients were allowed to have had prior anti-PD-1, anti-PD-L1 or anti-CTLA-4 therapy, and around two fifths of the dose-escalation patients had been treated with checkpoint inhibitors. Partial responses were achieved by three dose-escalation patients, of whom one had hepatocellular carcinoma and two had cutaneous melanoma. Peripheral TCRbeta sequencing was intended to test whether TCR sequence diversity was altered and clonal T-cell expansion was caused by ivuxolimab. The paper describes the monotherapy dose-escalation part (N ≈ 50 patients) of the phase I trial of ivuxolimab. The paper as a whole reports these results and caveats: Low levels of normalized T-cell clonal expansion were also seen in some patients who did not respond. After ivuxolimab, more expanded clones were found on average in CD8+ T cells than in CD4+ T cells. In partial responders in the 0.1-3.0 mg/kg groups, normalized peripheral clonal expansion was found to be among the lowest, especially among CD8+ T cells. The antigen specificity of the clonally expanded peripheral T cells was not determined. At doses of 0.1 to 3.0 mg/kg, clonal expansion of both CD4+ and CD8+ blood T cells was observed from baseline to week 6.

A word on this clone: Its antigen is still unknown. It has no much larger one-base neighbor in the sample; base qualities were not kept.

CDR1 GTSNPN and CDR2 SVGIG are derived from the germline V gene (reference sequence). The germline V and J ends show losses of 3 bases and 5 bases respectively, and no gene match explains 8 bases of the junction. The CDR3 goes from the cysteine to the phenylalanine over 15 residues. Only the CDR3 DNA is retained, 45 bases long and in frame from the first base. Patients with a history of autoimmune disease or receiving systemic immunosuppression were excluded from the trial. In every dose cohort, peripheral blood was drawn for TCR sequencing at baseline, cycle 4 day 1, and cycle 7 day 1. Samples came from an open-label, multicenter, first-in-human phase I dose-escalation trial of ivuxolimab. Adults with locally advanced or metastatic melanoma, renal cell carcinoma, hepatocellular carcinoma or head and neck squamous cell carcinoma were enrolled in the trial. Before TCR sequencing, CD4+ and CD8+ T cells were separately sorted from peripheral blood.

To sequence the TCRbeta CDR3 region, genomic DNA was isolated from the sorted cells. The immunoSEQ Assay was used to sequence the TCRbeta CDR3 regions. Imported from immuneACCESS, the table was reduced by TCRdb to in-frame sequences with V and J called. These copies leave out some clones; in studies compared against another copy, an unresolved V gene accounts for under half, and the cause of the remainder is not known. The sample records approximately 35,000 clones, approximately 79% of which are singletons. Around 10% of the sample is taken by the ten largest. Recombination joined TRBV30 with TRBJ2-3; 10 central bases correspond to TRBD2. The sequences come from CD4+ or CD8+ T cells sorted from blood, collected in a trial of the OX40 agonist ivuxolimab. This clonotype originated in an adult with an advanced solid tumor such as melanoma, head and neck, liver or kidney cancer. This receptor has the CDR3 CAWRGLAGGEDTQYF. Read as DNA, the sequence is TGTGCCTGGAGAGGATTAGCGGGGGGTGAAGATACGCAGTATTTT.